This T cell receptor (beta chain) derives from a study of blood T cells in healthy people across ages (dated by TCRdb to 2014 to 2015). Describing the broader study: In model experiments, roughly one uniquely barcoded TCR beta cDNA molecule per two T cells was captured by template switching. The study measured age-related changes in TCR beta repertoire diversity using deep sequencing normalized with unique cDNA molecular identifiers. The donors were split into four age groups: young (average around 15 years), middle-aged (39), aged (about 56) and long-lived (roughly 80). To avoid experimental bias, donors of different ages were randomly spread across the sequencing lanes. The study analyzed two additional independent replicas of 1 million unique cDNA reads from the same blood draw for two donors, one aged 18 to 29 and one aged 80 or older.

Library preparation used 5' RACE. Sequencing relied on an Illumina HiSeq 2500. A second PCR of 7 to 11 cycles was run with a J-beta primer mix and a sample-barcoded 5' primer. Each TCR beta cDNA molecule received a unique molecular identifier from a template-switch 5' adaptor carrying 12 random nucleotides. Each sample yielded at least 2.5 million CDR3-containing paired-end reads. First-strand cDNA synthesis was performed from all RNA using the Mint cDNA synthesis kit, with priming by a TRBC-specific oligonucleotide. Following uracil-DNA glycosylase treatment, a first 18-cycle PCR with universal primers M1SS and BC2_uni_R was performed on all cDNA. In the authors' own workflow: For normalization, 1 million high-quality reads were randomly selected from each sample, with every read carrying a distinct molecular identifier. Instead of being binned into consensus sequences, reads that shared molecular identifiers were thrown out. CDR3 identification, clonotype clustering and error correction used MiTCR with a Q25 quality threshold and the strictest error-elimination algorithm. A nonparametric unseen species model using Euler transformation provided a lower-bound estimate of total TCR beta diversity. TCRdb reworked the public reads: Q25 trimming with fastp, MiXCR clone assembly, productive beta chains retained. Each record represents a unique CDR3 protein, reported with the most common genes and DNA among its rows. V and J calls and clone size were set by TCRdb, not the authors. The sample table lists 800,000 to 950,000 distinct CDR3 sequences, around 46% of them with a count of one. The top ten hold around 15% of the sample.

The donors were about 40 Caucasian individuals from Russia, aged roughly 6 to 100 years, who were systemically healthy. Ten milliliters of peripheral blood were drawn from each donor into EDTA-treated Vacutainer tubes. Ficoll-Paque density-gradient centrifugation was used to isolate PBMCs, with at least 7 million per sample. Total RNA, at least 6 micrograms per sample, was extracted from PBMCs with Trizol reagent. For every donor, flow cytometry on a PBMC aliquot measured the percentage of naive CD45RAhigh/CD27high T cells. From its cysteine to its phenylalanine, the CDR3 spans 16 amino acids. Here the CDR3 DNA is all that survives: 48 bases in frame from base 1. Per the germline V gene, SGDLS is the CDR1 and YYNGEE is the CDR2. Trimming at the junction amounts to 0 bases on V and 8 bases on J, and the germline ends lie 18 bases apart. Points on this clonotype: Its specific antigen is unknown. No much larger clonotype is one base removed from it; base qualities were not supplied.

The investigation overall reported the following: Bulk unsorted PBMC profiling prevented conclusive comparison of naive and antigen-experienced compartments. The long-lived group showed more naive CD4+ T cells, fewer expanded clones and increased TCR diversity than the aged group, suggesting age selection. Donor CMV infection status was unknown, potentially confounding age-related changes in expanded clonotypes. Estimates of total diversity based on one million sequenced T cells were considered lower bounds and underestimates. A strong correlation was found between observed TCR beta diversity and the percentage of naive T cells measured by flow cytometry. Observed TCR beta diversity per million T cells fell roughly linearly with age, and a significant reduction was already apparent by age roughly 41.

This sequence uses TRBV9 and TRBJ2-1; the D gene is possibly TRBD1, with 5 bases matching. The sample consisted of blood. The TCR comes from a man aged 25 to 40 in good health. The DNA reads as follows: TGTGCCAGCAGCGTAGGAGGACCCCTCAGCAGGGATGAGCAGTTCTTC. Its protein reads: CASSVGGPLSRDEQFF.